The sequence of this TCR beta chain was determined in a study of blood T cells in healthy people across ages. Notes on the study in general: Observed TCR beta diversity per million T cells went down as age went up. This fall followed a roughly linear course with age.

The CDR3 runs 13 residues. The V gene's germline CDR1 is DFQATT and CDR2 SNEGSKA (reference sequence). Trimming removed 5 bases from V and 0 bases from J, with 10 bases in between. On this clonotype: The antigen is unknown.

Sample-barcoded 5' priming and a J-beta primer mix drove a second PCR of 7 to 11 cycles. TCRdb processed the 5' RACE reads anew with MiXCR; each CDR3 protein has one entry. The repertoire holds approximately 2,000,000 distinct CDR3 sequences, around 42% seen once, with under 30% in the top ten. Input material: blood. This sequence was found in a human donor in good health. The chain uses TRBV20-1 and TRBJ2-5; D gene unclear. The DNA of the CDR3 is TGCAGTGCTCCAGATCCGTACCAAGAGACCCAGTACTTC. Its protein product is CSAPDPYQETQYF.